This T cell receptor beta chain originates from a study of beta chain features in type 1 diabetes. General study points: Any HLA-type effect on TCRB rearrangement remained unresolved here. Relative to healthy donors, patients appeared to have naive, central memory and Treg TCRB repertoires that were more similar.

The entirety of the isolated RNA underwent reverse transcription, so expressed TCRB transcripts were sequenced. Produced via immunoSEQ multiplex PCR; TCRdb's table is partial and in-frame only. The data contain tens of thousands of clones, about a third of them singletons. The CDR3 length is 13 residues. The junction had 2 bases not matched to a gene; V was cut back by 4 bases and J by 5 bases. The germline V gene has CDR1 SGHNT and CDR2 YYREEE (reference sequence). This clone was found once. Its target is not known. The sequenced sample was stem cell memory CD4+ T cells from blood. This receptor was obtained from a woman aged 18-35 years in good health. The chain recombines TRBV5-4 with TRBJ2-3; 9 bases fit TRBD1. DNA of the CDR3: TGTGCCAGCAGCCAGGACAGGGGAGATACGCAGTATTTT. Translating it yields CASSQDRGDTQYF.